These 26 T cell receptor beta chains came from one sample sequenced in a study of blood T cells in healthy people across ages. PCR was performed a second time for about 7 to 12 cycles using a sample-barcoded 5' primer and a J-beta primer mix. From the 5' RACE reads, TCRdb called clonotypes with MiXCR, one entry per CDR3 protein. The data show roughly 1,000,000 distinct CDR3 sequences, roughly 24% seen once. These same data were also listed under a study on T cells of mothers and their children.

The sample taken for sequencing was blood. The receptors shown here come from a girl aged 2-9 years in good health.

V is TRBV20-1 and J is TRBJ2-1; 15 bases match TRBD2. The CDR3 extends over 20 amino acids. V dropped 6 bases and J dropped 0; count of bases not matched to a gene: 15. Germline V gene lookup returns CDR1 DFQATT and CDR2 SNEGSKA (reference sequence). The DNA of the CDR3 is TGCAGTGCCCGAGGGGAGGGACTAGCGGGGGGTACCAGCTCCTACAATGAGCAGTTCTTC. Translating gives CSARGEGLAGGTSSYNEQFF.

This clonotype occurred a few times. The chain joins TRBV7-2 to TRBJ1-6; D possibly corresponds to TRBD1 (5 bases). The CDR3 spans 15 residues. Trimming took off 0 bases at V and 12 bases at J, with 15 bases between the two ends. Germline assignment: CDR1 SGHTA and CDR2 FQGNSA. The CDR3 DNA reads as TGTGCCAGCAGCTTAGCCGGGTCCCTCGGGGGACCCCTCCACTTT. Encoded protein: CASSLAGSLGGPLHF.

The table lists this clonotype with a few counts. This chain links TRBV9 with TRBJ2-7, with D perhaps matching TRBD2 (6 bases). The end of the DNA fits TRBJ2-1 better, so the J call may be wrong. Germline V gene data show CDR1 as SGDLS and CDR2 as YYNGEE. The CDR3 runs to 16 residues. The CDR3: CASSVGGEIVWNEQFF. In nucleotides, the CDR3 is TGTGCCAGCAGCGTAGGGGGGGAGATAGTGTGGAATGAGCAGTTCTTC.

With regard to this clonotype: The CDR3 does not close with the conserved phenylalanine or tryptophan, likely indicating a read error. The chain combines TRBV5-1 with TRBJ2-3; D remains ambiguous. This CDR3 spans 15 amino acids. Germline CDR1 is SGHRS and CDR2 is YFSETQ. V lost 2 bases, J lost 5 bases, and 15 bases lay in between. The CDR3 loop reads CASSLGLDYVDTQYL. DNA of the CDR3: TGCGCCAGCAGCTTAGGTCTAGATTATGTAGATACGCAGTATCTT.

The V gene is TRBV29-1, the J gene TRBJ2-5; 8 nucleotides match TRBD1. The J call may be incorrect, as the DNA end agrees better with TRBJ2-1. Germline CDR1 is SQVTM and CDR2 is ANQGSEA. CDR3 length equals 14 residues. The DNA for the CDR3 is TGCAGCGCCTGGTTTGGACAGGGAAACAATGAGCAGTTCTTC. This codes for CSAWFGQGNNEQFF.

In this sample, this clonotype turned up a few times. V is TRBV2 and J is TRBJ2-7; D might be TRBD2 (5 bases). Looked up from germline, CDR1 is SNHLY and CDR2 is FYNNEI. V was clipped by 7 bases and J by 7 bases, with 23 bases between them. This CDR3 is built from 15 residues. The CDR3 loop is CASIRGEYPNTEQYF. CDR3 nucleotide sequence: TGTGCCAGCATTCGGGGAGAATATCCTAATACGGAGCAGTACTTC.

The CDR3 loop is CASSPQQGEVSNEQFF. CDR3 sequence (DNA): TGCGCCAGCAGCCCTCAACAGGGGGAGGTCAGCAATGAGCAGTTCTTC. The chain uses TRBV5-1 and TRBJ2-1, with 8 bases aligning to TRBD1. The V gene's germline CDR1 is SGHRS and CDR2 YFSETQ. There are 16 residues in the CDR3. With V trimmed by 4 bases and J by 6 bases, 12 bases remained unmatched.

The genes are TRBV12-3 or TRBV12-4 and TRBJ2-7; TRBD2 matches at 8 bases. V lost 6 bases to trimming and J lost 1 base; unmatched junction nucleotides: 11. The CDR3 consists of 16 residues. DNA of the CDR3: TGTGCCAGCAGCTTCTTCCGGGGACTAGGGTCCTACGAGCAGTACTTC. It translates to CASSFFRGLGSYEQYF.

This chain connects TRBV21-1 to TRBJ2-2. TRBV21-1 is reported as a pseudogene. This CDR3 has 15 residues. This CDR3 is CASSKSLCGTGELFF. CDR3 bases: TGTGCCAGCAGCAAAAGCCTCTGCGGGACCGGGGAGCTGTTTTTT.

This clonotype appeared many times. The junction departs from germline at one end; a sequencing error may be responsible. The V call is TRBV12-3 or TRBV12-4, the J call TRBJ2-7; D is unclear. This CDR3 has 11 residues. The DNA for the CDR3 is TGTGCCAGCAGCTTAGTAGGCGAGCAGTACTTC. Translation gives CASSLVGEQYF.

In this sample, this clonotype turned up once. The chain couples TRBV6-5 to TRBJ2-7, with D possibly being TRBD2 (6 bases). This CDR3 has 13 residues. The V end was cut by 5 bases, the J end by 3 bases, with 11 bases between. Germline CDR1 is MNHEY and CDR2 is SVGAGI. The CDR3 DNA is TGTGCCAGCAGTCAACCGGAGGGCTACGAGCAGTACTTC. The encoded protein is CASSQPEGYEQYF.

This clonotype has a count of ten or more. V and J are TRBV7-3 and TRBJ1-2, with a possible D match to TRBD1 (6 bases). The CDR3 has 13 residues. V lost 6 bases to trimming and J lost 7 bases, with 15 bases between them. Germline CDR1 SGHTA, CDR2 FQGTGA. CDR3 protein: CASSLGQGSGYTF. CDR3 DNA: TGTGCCAGCAGTTTAGGGCAGGGGTCTGGCTACACCTTC.

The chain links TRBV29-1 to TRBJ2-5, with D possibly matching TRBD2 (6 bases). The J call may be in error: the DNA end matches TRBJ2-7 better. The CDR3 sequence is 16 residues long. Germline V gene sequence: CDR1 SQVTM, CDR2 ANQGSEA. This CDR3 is CSVKERLGTQSYEQYF. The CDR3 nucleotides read TGCAGCGTCAAAGAAAGGTTGGGGACTCAATCCTACGAGCAGTACTTC.

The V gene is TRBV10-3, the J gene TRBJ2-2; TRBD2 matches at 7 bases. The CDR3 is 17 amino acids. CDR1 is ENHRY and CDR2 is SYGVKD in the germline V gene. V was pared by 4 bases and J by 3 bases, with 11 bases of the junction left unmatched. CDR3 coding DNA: TGTGCCATCAGTGCCAGTCTCGGTCGGGGGGACACCGGGGAGCTGTTTTTT. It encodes CAISASLGRGDTGELFF.

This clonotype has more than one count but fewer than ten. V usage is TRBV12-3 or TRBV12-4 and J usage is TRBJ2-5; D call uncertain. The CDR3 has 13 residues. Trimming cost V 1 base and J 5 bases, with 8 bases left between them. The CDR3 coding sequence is TGTGCCAGCAGTTTAGTTTTCAGGGAGACCCAGTACTTC. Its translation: CASSLVFRETQYF.

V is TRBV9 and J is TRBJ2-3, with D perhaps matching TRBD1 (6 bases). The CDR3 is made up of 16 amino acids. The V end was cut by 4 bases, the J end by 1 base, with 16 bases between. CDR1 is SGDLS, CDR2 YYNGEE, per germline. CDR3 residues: CASSKNRVEGTDTQYF. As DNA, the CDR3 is TGTGCCAGCAGCAAGAACAGGGTAGAGGGCACAGATACGCAGTATTTT. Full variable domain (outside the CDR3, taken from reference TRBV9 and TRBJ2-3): DSGVTQTPKHLITATGQRVTLRCSPRSGDLSVYWYQQSLDQGLQFLIQYYNGEERAKGNILERFSAQQFPDLHSELNLSSLELGDSALYFCASSKNRVEGTDTQYFGPGTRLTVL.

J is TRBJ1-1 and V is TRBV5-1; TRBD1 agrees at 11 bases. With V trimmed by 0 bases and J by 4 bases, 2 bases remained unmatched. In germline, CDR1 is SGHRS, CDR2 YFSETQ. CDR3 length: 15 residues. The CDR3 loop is CASSLVGTGGTEAFF. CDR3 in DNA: TGCGCCAGCAGCTTGGTCGGGACAGGGGGCACTGAAGCTTTCTTT.

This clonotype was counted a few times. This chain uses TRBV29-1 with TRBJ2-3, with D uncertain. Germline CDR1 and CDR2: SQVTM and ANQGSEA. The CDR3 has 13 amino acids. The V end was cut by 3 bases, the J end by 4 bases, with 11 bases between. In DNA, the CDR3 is TGCAGCGTTGAGATGACCGGCCCAGATACGCAGTATTTT. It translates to CSVEMTGPDTQYF.

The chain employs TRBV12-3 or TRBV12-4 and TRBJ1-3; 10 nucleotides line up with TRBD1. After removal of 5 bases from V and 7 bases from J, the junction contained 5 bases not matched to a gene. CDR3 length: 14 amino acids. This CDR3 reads CASSPGQGFNTIYF. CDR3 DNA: TGTGCCAGCAGTCCGGGACAGGGGTTCAACACCATATATTTT.

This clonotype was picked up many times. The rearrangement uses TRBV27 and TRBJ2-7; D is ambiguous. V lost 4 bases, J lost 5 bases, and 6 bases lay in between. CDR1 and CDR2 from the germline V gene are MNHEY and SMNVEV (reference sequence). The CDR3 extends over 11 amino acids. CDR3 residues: CASSSLNEQYF. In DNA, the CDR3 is TGTGCCAGCAGTTCTCTAAACGAGCAGTACTTC.

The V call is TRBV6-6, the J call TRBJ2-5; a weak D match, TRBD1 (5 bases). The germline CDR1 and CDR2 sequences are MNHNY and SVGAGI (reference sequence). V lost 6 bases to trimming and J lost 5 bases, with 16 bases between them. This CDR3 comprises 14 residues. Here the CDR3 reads CASRTPQGLETQYF. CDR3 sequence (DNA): TGTGCCAGCAGAACCCCTCAGGGTCTGGAGACCCAGTACTTC.

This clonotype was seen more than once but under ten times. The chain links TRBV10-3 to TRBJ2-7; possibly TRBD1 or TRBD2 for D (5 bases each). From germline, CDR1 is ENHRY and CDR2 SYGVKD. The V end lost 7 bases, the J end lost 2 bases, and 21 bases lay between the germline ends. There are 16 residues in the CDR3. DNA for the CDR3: TGTGCCATCACCGGAATGACCGGGACGGAGCCCTACGAGCAGTACTTC. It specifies CAITGMTGTEPYEQYF.

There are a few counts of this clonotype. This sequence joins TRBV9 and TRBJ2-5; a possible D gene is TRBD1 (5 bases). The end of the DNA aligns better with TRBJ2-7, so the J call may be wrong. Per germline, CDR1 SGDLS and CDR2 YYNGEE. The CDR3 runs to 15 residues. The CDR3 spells CASSVEAGPSYEQYF. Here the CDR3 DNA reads TGTGCCAGCAGCGTAGAGGCAGGGCCCTCCTACGAGCAGTACTTC.

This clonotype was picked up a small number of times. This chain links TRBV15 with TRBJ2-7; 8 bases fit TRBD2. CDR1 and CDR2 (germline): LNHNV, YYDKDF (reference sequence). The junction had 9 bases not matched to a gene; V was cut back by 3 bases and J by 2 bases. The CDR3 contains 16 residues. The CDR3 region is CATSSPRGGPTYEQYF. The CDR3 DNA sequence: TGTGCCACCAGCAGTCCCCGGGGGGGGCCTACCTACGAGCAGTACTTC.

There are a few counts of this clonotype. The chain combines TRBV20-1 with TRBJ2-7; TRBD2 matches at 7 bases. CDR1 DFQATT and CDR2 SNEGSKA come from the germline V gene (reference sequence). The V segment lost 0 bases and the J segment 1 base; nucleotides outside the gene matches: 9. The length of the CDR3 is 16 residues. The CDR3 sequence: CSARDLAGEFSYEQYF. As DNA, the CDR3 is TGCAGTGCTAGAGATCTGGCGGGAGAATTTTCCTACGAGCAGTACTTC.

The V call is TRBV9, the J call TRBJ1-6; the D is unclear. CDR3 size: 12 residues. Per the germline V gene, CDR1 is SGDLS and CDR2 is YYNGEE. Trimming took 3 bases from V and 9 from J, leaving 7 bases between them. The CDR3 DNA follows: TGTGCCAGCAGCGATATGGGTTCACCCCTCCACTTT. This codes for CASSDMGSPLHF.